This T cell receptor (beta chain) was identified during a study of blood T cell repertoires in COVID-19. Overall study context: COVID-19 samples, acute and convalescent, were from the United States, Italy and Spain. In each case, the material was cDNA or gDNA derived from T cells, B-cell-depleted T cells, or PBMCs.

This CDR3 comprises 13 residues. CDR1 is MDHEN, CDR2 SYDVKM, per germline. Trimming shortened V by 4 bases and J by 1 base, and 8 bases separated the two germline ends. Per the authors' pipeline: Counts of nucleated cells, estimated from reference gene primer amplification, were obtained. Profiling relied on immunoSEQ multiplex PCR, and the TCRdb table lists in-frame clones only, not all of them. V, J and clone size reflect that table, while D and trimming were determined from the DNA. The sample carries roughly 290,000 clones, around four fifths recorded once. This TCR came from a woman in her 50s with active or convalescent COVID-19. The sequenced sample was peripheral blood. The chain recombines TRBV28 with TRBJ2-7; D might be TRBD1 (6 bases). The CDR3 DNA follows: TGTGCCAGCAGTTGGGACACTTCCTACGAGCAGTACTTC. Translation: CASSWDTSYEQYF.